The entry that follows covers one T cell receptor beta chain sequence. What it recognizes is unknown. The data were obtained in a study of blood T cells in healthy people across ages. Study-level results: Donor CMV status, an unknown factor, possibly confounded changes in expanded clonotypes. Per million T cells, TCR beta diversity dropped roughly linearly as age increased.

Primed by a sample-barcoded 5' primer and a J-beta primer mix, a second PCR proceeded for 7 to 11 cycles. Each CDR3 protein is one row after TCRdb ran MiXCR on the 5' RACE reads. Altogether hundreds of thousands of distinct CDR3 sequences are present, more than 25% being singletons, with the ten largest covering roughly 17%. The CDR3 contains 16 residues. The V segment lost 5 bases and the J segment 5 bases; nucleotides outside the gene matches: 11. Per the germline V gene, CDR1 is MNHEY and CDR2 is SVGAGI. The specimen sequenced was blood. The rearrangement joins TRBV6-5 to TRBJ1-5, with 8 bases fitting TRBD1. This TCR came from an elderly woman in good health. Here the CDR3 reads CASSTQIRGLYQPQHF. For the CDR3, the DNA is TGTGCCAGCAGTACCCAAATCAGGGGGCTCTATCAGCCCCAGCATTTT.